The 32 T cell receptor beta chains in this list originate from one sample, sequenced in a study of shared clonotypes between healthy human individuals. CD45RO-negative, CCR7-positively selected cells formed the naive CD8 fraction, excluding terminally differentiated effector memory CD45RA+ cells. Only in-frame clones appear in the TCRdb table, and some are missing; sequencing was by immunoSEQ multiplex PCR. The top ten hold 1.7% of the sample, which has about 2,200,000 clones, about 92% seen once. Specimen: naive CD8+ T cells from PBMCs. All receptors derive from a man between 18 and 35 years old in good health. Some clones in this sample may be carry-over from other donors' samples.

The chain uses TRBV4-3 and TRBJ1-1; D is uncertain. The CDR3 contains 18 residues. Germline V gives CDR1 LGHNA, CDR2 YSLEER. Trimming cost V 0 bases and J 3 bases, with 20 bases left between them. In nucleotides, the CDR3 is TGCGCCAGCAGCCAAGAGTTTCTACGGGAAACTCAAGACACTGAAGCTTTCTTT. Residues: CASSQEFLRETQDTEAFF.

The V and J genes are TRBV6-1 and TRBJ1-5; no clear D gene. The length of the CDR3 is 12 residues. Germline V CDR1 and CDR2: MNHNS, SASEGT. V lost 2 bases and J 7 bases, leaving 6 bases between the germline ends. The DNA of the CDR3 is TGTGCCAGCAGTGAATGGACCCAGCCCCAGCATTTT. This gives the protein CASSEWTQPQHF.

J is TRBJ2-7 and V is TRBV6-6; 11 nucleotides match TRBD2. The length of the CDR3 is 16 residues. J lost 2 bases, V lost 4 bases, and 7 bases had no gene match. The germline V gene has CDR1 MNHNY and CDR2 SVGAGI (reference sequence). The CDR3 protein is CASSFYPGLAAYEQYF. CDR3 DNA: TGTGCCAGCAGTTTCTATCCGGGACTAGCGGCCTACGAGCAGTACTTC.

As for this clone: Other nucleotide sequences from this sample produce the same CDR3. The genes are TRBV7-8 and TRBJ2-1; tentative D call: TRBD2 (6 bases). The germline CDR1 and CDR2 sequences are SGHVS and FQNEAQ. The CDR3 runs 15 residues. Trimming left V 0 bases short and J 1 base short, with 7 bases between. CDR3 sequence: CASSLAGSSYNEQFF. The CDR3 DNA follows: TGTGCCAGCAGCTTAGCCGGGAGTTCCTACAATGAGCAGTTCTTC.

V gene TRBV10-3 combines with J gene TRBJ1-2, with unresolved D. Trimming took off 0 bases at V and 8 bases at J, with 16 bases between the two ends. CDR1 and CDR2 from the germline V gene are ENHRY and SYGVKD. This CDR3 has 15 amino acids. CDR3 bases: TGTGCCATCAGTGAGTCGTGGGTCCAGGAAGGGGGCTACACCTTC. It encodes CAISESWVQEGGYTF.

The genes are TRBV6-9 and TRBJ2-3, with D perhaps TRBD2 (6 bases). This CDR3 is 14 amino acids long. CDR1 MNHGY and CDR2 SVAAGI come from the germline V gene. V was cut by 3 bases and J by 3 bases, with 10 bases left in between. The CDR3 region has the DNA TGTGCCAGCAGTTACGGGGGATCGACAGATACGCAGTATTTT. Its protein product is CASSYGGSTDTQYF.

V gene TRBV27 combines with J gene TRBJ2-3; 13 bases agree with TRBD2. Trimming at V came to 5 bases and at J to 4 bases, leaving 3 bases not matched to a gene. The CDR3 extends over 15 amino acids. The germline gives CDR1 MNHEY, CDR2 SMNVEV (reference sequence). The CDR3 region is CASSVGTSGADTQYF. The DNA for the CDR3 is TGTGCCAGCAGTGTCGGGACTAGCGGGGCAGATACGCAGTATTTT.

This chain links TRBV7-9 with TRBJ2-7; D not certain. Trimming stripped 4 bases from V and 6 bases from J, with 10 bases between. This CDR3 comprises 12 residues. Germline V gene sequence: CDR1 SEHNR, CDR2 FQNEAQ (reference sequence). The CDR3 DNA reads TGTGCCAGCAGCTCGGGTTGGATCGAGCAGTACTTC. Translating gives CASSSGWIEQYF.

The CDR3 DNA reads TGTGCCAGTAGTAGTAGGCAGGGGGCCACCGGGGAGCTGTTTTTT. It encodes CASSSRQGATGELFF. The rearrangement joins TRBV19 to TRBJ2-2; 8 nucleotides agree with TRBD1. CDR1 is LNHDA, CDR2 SQIVND, per germline (reference sequence). Trimming took 4 bases from V and 4 from J; bases not matched to a gene: 5. This CDR3 region has 15 residues.

This clone occurred once. The rearrangement links TRBV5-1 to TRBJ1-1, with no clear D. The CDR3 contains 13 residues. Between the trimmed V and J ends, which lost 5 bases and 4 bases, there was a span of 12 bases. CDR1 and CDR2 from the germline V gene are SGHRS and YFSETQ. CDR3 sequence: CASRPESGTEAFF. CDR3 sequence (DNA): TGCGCCAGCAGGCCGGAAAGCGGCACTGAAGCTTTCTTT.

Details on this clone: Other nucleotide sequences from this sample produce the same CDR3. V and J are TRBV9 and TRBJ2-2, with D perhaps assigned TRBD1 or TRBD2 (6 bases each). Germline loops: CDR1 SGDLS, CDR2 YYNGEE. V lost 0 bases, J lost 5 bases, and 14 bases lay in between. This CDR3 is 16 amino acids long. The CDR3 DNA sequence: TGTGCCAGCAGCGTAGTTGGGGGCCGGGGGACCGGGGAGCTGTTTTTT. Its protein is CASSVVGGRGTGELFF.

The V and J genes are TRBV19 and TRBJ1-4; weak D call: TRBD1 (5 bases). Germline values: CDR1 LNHDA, CDR2 SQIVND (reference sequence). V shed 1 base and J shed 6 bases, with 6 bases lying between them. The CDR3 has 13 amino acids. CDR3: CASSIGGYEKLFF. DNA of the CDR3: TGTGCCAGTAGTATAGGGGGCTATGAAAAACTGTTTTTT. The full variable domain, its missing parts supplied by reference TRBV19 and TRBJ1-4, is DGGITQSPKYLFRKEGQNVTLSCEQNLNHDAMYWYRQDPGQGLRLIYYSQIVNDFQKGDIAEGYSVSREKKESFPLTVTSAQKNPTAFYLCASSIGGYEKLFFGSGTQLSVL.

The chain uses TRBV9 and TRBJ2-5; 13 nucleotides align to TRBD2. V trimming: 4 bases; J trimming: 1 base; junction bases outside the gene matches: 7. The CDR3 spans 17 residues. The germline gives CDR1 SGDLS, CDR2 YYNGEE. In DNA, the CDR3 is TGTGCCAGCAGCCCTGGGACTAGCGGGACCCCCCAAGAGACCCAGTACTTC. This gives the protein CASSPGTSGTPQETQYF. The full variable domain, in which reference TRBV9 and TRBJ2-5 provide the parts outside the CDR3, is DSGVTQTPKHLITATGQRVTLRCSPRSGDLSVYWYQQSLDQGLQFLIQYYNGEERAKGNILERFSAQQFPDLHSELNLSSLELGDSALYFCASSPGTSGTPQETQYFGPGTRLLVL.

V is TRBV7-9 and J is TRBJ1-2; D remains unclear. The length of the CDR3 is 12 residues. CDR1 SEHNR and CDR2 FQNEAQ come from the germline V gene (reference sequence). The V end lost 11 bases, the J end lost 8 bases, and 18 bases lay between the germline ends. This CDR3 is CALRTAKDGYTF. CDR3 nucleotide sequence: TGTGCCCTCCGGACGGCTAAGGACGGCTACACCTTC. The full variable domain, in which reference TRBV7-9 and TRBJ1-2 provide the parts outside the CDR3, is DTGVSQNPRHKITKRGQNVTFRCDPISEHNRLYWYRQTLGQGPEFLTYFQNEAQLEKSRLLSDRFSAERPKGSFSTLEIQRTEQGDSAMYLCALRTAKDGYTFGSGTRLTVV.

The chain couples TRBV13 to TRBJ2-1; TRBD2 matches at 12 bases. Germline V gene lookup returns CDR1 PRHDT and CDR2 FYEKMQ (reference sequence). V shed 5 bases and J 8 bases; nucleotides not matched to a gene: 7. The CDR3 totals 15 residues. The chain's CDR3 is CASSPRLAGVHEQFF. The CDR3 DNA sequence: TGTGCCAGCAGCCCCCGACTAGCGGGAGTCCATGAGCAGTTCTTC. The full variable domain, its missing parts supplied by reference TRBV13 and TRBJ2-1, is AAGVIQSPRHLIKEKRETATLKCYPIPRHDTVYWYQQGPGQDPQFLISFYEKMQSDKGSIPDRFSAQQFSDYHSELNMSSLELGDSALYFCASSPRLAGVHEQFFGPGTRLTVL.

The chain combines TRBV18 with TRBJ1-3; D not resolved. CDR1 KGHSH and CDR2 LQKENI come from the germline V gene. The CDR3 consists of 15 residues. Trimming left V 3 bases short and J 3 bases short, with 12 bases between. DNA of the CDR3: TGTGCCAGCTCACCTCCGCCAGACGGTGGAAACACCATATATTTT. Translated: CASSPPPDGGNTIYF.

This rearrangement joins TRBV10-2 to TRBJ1-2; 7 nucleotides align to TRBD1. The CDR3 extends over 16 amino acids. J was trimmed by 4 bases and V by 10 bases; bases with no gene match: 18. From germline, CDR1 is WSHSY and CDR2 SAAADI. CDR3: CAILETDREGGYGYTF. The CDR3 nucleotides are TGCGCCATCCTAGAAACCGACAGGGAAGGCGGCTATGGCTACACCTTC.

In regard to this clone: Other DNA sequences from this sample encode an identical CDR3 as well. The chain has TRBV7-9 and TRBJ2-2, with 10 bases identical to TRBD2. Germline CDR1 is SEHNR and CDR2 is FQNEAQ (reference sequence). CDR3 size: 15 residues. The junction had 4 bases not matched to a gene; V was cut back by 5 bases and J by 4 bases. CDR3 residues: CASSRGLAVTGELFF. DNA for the CDR3: TGTGCCAGCAGCCGCGGACTAGCGGTCACCGGGGAGCTGTTTTTT. The full variable domain, its missing parts supplied by reference TRBV7-9 and TRBJ2-2, is DTGVSQNPRHKITKRGQNVTFRCDPISEHNRLYWYRQTLGQGPEFLTYFQNEAQLEKSRLLSDRFSAERPKGSFSTLEIQRTEQGDSAMYLCASSRGLAVTGELFFGEGSRLTVL.

This clone was seen just once. The chain couples TRBV11-2 to TRBJ1-3, with D possibly being TRBD1 (5 bases). Germline V gene lookup returns CDR1 SGHAT and CDR2 FQNNGV. The CDR3 extends over 12 amino acids. Trimming shortened V by 3 bases and J by 7 bases, and 7 bases separated the two germline ends. CDR3 loop: CASSFGDNTIYF. In DNA form, the CDR3 reads TGTGCCAGCAGCTTCGGGGACAACACCATATATTTT.

This sequence joins TRBV27 and TRBJ2-1; a possible D gene is TRBD1 (6 bases). CDR3 length: 14 residues. CDR1 is MNHEY and CDR2 is SMNVEV in the germline V gene (reference sequence). V was cut by 1 base and J by 6 bases, with 10 bases left in between. The CDR3 sequence: CASSLWGLGNEQFF. The CDR3 bases are TGTGCCAGCAGTTTATGGGGGCTAGGCAATGAGCAGTTCTTC.

The rearrangement joins TRBV19 to TRBJ2-4, with D perhaps TRBD1 or TRBD2 (6 bases each). V lost 3 bases and J lost 1, with 10 bases in between. CDR3 size: 15 residues. From germline, CDR1 is LNHDA and CDR2 SQIVND (reference sequence). Here the CDR3 reads CASSIRGGAKNIQYF. For the CDR3, the DNA is TGTGCCAGTAGTATTCGAGGGGGGGCCAAAAACATTCAGTACTTC.

V usage is TRBV5-4 and J usage is TRBJ2-1; 7 nucleotides agree with TRBD1. The CDR3 consists of 13 residues. V gave up 6 bases and J gave up 5 bases; unmatched junction bases: 5. Germline V gene data show CDR1 as SGHNT and CDR2 as YYREEE (reference sequence). The CDR3 protein is CASTTGTDNEQFF. For the CDR3, the DNA is TGTGCCAGCACCACGGGGACAGACAATGAGCAGTTCTTC.

The chain couples TRBV29-1 to TRBJ2-1, with 9 bases matching TRBD2. There are 15 residues in the CDR3. Germline trimming cut 7 bases from V and 2 bases from J; bases unmatched to any gene: 9. CDR1 SQVTM and CDR2 ANQGSEA come from the germline V gene. The CDR3 sequence: CSGLAGEGAYNEQFF. CDR3 coding DNA: TGCAGCGGATTAGCGGGAGAAGGCGCCTACAATGAGCAGTTCTTC.

This clone has only a few counts. This specimen includes other DNA sequences encoding the same CDR3. The rearrangement joins TRBV27 to TRBJ2-7; D not resolved. Trimming removed 3 bases at V and 2 bases at J, with 8 bases between. This CDR3 region has 13 residues. The germline V gene encodes CDR1 MNHEY and CDR2 SMNVEV (reference sequence). The DNA of the CDR3 is TGTGCCAGCAGTTTTTCAGGAACCTACGAGCAGTACTTC. This codes for CASSFSGTYEQYF.

This chain joins TRBV11-1 and TRBJ2-1; TRBD1 aligns across 8 bases. Per germline, CDR1 SGHAT and CDR2 FQDESV (reference sequence). After removal of 2 bases from V and 4 bases from J, the junction contained 4 bases not matched to a gene. This CDR3 has 15 residues. The CDR3 sequence is CASSLSDREYNEQFF. CDR3 DNA sequence: TGTGCCAGCAGCTTATCGGACAGGGAGTACAATGAGCAGTTCTTC.

V usage is TRBV9 and J usage is TRBJ2-1; D is ambiguous. V shed 4 bases and J shed 5 bases, with 7 bases lying between them. The CDR3 is made up of 12 amino acids. Germline loops: CDR1 SGDLS, CDR2 YYNGEE. Here the CDR3 DNA reads TGTGCCAGCAGCTCGCCCCACAATGAGCAGTTCTTC. Protein product: CASSSPHNEQFF.

The CDR3 DNA sequence: TGCGCCAGCAGCCCGTACCCTGGACTAGCGGGAGGGCCCCACGAGCAGTACTTC. This gives the protein CASSPYPGLAGGPHEQYF. This sequence joins TRBV4-1 and TRBJ2-7; 15 bases match TRBD2. The CDR3 length is 18 residues. Per the germline V gene, CDR1 is MGHRA and CDR2 is YSYEKL. The trim removed 4 bases at V and 5 bases at J, leaving 12 bases unmatched.

This clone was observed a few times. J is TRBJ1-1 and V is TRBV7-8; 9 bases agree with TRBD1. The V gene end was trimmed by 5 bases and the J gene end by 5 bases; junction bases not matched to a gene: 9. Germline CDR1 SGHVS, CDR2 FQNEAQ. This CDR3 has 15 residues. The CDR3 loop is CASSAFTGGWTEAFF. In nucleotides, the CDR3 is TGTGCCAGCAGCGCATTTACAGGGGGCTGGACTGAAGCTTTCTTT.

Regarding this clone: At the DNA level, this CDR3 is encoded by other sequences in the same sample as well. The genes are TRBV27 and TRBJ2-7, with D perhaps given as TRBD1 or TRBD2 (5 bases each). The CDR3 consists of 13 residues. The V end was cut by 2 bases, the J end by 2 bases, with 7 bases between. The germline CDR1 and CDR2 sequences are MNHEY and SMNVEV (reference sequence). The DNA for the CDR3 is TGTGCCAGCAGTTTAGGGACCACCTACGAGCAGTACTTC. Protein: CASSLGTTYEQYF.

V is TRBV5-8 and J is TRBJ2-1; D might be TRBD2 (6 bases). Germline V gene data show CDR1 as SGHTS and CDR2 as YDEGEE. The CDR3 covers 15 residues. Trimming cost V 3 bases and J 4 bases, with 14 bases left between them. The CDR3 reads CASSWHKGLYNEQFF. In DNA form, the CDR3 reads TGTGCCAGCAGCTGGCACAAGGGACTTTACAATGAGCAGTTCTTC.

CDR3 in DNA: TGTGCCAGCAGTTACGCAGGGGGCGAAACCTACGAGCAGTACTTC. It codes for CASSYAGGETYEQYF. V usage is TRBV6-6 and J usage is TRBJ2-7; 8 positions agree with TRBD1. J gave up 2 bases and V 2 bases, and 5 bases lay outside the gene matches. Per the germline V gene, CDR1 is MNHNY and CDR2 is SVGAGI (reference sequence). This CDR3 is 15 amino acids long.

The rearrangement links TRBV27 to TRBJ2-1; D is unclear. The CDR3 length is 16 residues. V was clipped by 9 bases and J by 0 bases, with 18 bases between them. Germline V gene lookup returns CDR1 MNHEY and CDR2 SMNVEV (reference sequence). CDR3 sequence (DNA): TGTGCCAGTGCCCCGAGCACTGATTACTCCTACAATGAGCAGTTCTTC. This translates into CASAPSTDYSYNEQFF.